This TCR beta chain appears in the sequencing data of a study of tumor-infiltrating lymphocytes in primary liver carcinoma. Study overall: Ranging in age from 30 to 69 years, the patients were men and women. About 3.65 to 7.13 million productive TCRbeta reads were obtained from the samples, with similar numbers across tissue types. Study conclusions and caveats: Unsorted bulk processing meant the study did not compare CD4+ and CD8+ repertoires.

About this clonotype: Antigen: not known.

Unsorted whole blood supplied the RNA, and germline DNA was extracted too. Starting from approximately 500 ng of total RNA, TCR beta cDNA was produced with a primer in the constant region. What produced the TCR beta libraries was three nested multiplex PCR rounds using slightly modified ARM-PCR. The first two PCR rounds, around 11 cycles each, used TRBV1-TRBV30 forward primers and a C-beta reverse primer. From the multiplex PCR reads, TCRdb called clonotypes with MiXCR, one entry per CDR3 protein. The sample consists of about 330,000 distinct CDR3 sequences, about 65% of them appearing once. The CDR3 covers 12 residues. V gave up 5 bases and J gave up 11 bases; unmatched junction bases: 8. Per germline, CDR1 SGHAT and CDR2 FQNNGV.

This sequence joins TRBV11-2 and TRBJ2-5, with 7 bases matching TRBD2. This sequence was found in a man aged 35 to 55 with primary liver carcinoma and hepatitis B virus infection. The sequenced sample was peripheral blood. Written as DNA, the CDR3 is TGTGCCAGCAGCGGGGCGGGGGAGAGACAGTACTTC. It is translated as CASSGAGERQYF.